What follows are 18 T cell receptor beta chains derived from one specimen sequenced in a study of shared clonotypes between healthy human individuals. The table came from immunoSEQ multiplex PCR; TCRdb's copy has only in-frame clones and leaves some out. The profile shows around 1,000,000 clones, about 72% of them singletons. Material: memory CD4+ T cells from PBMCs. Subset indicated: CD45RA-negative fraction. These receptors originate from a man between 18 and 35 years old in good health. Some clones in this sample may be carry-over from other donors' samples.

The J gene is TRBJ2-2, the V gene TRBV10-3; the D is unclear. The V end lost 2 bases, the J end lost 2 bases, and 12 bases lay between the germline ends. The CDR3 has 16 residues. The germline V gene has CDR1 ENHRY and CDR2 SYGVKD. CDR3 residues: CAISEGLSFNTGELFF. The CDR3 DNA reads as TGTGCCATCAGTGAGGGGCTCAGCTTCAACACCGGGGAGCTGTTTTTT.

The chain uses TRBV4-1 and TRBJ1-5; 7 bases agree with TRBD1. Trimming at V came to 0 bases and at J to 6 bases, leaving 8 bases not matched to a gene. The CDR3 is made up of 16 amino acids. Germline CDR1 is MGHRA and CDR2 is YSYEKL. The CDR3 reads CASSQDPATGFQPQHF. The CDR3 DNA reads TGCGCCAGCAGCCAAGATCCGGCGACAGGGTTTCAGCCCCAGCATTTT.

This clone was detected only a few times. The rearrangement links TRBV30 to TRBJ1-1, with D perhaps TRBD1 (5 bases). The germline CDR1 and CDR2 sequences are GTSNPN and SVGIG (reference sequence). The CDR3 is 13 residues long. Deletions cut 1 base from V and 2 bases from J, with 8 bases between. CDR3 sequence reads: CAWSGDPNTEAFF. The CDR3 DNA sequence: TGTGCCTGGAGTGGGGACCCCAACACTGAAGCTTTCTTT.

The chain uses TRBV5-1 and TRBJ2-5; 9 bases fit TRBD2. CDR3 length equals 14 residues. Germline V gene sequence: CDR1 SGHRS, CDR2 YFSETQ. The trim removed 0 bases at V and 4 bases at J, leaving 1 base unmatched. The CDR3 DNA is TGCGCCAGCAGCTTGGGAGCGGGAGGAGAGACCCAGTACTTC. Encoded protein: CASSLGAGGETQYF.

This chain uses TRBV5-5 with TRBJ1-1; D is perhaps TRBD1 (5 bases). CDR3 length: 16 amino acids. CDR1 SGHKS and CDR2 YYEKEE come from the germline V gene (reference sequence). Trimming pared 2 bases from V and 0 bases from J, leaving 14 bases between. CDR3 in amino acids: CASSFLWGSLNTEAFF. The DNA for the CDR3 is TGTGCCAGCAGCTTTTTGTGGGGCAGTCTGAACACTGAAGCTTTCTTT.

V and J are TRBV6-5 and TRBJ2-2; D ambiguous. Germline V gene sequence: CDR1 MNHEY, CDR2 SVGAGI. The V end lost 7 bases, the J end lost 1 base, and 4 bases lay between the germline ends. The CDR3 is 12 amino acids. The CDR3 DNA reads as TGTGCCAGCAAGTGGAACACCGGGGAGCTGTTTTTT. Translated, it gives CASKWNTGELFF.

V and J are TRBV7-2 and TRBJ1-2; 12 bases align to TRBD1. V was clipped by 5 bases and J by 5 bases; unmatched bases: 9. The CDR3 runs 16 residues. Germline V gene lookup returns CDR1 SGHTA and CDR2 FQGNSA. The CDR3 DNA follows: TGTGCCAGCAGCCCCGACGGGACAGGGGGCTCGTATGGCTACACCTTC. This codes for CASSPDGTGGSYGYTF.

The V gene is TRBV9, the J gene TRBJ2-7; 10 bases map to TRBD2. Germline assignment: CDR1 SGDLS and CDR2 YYNGEE. CDR3 length: 16 amino acids. J was trimmed by 1 base and V by 1 base; bases with no gene match: 5. In DNA, the CDR3 is TGTGCCAGCAGCGTATCAGCGGGAGGGGAATCCTACGAGCAGTACTTC. Its protein product is CASSVSAGGESYEQYF.

The chain has TRBV30 and TRBJ1-5; D unclear. The V end lost 2 bases, the J end lost 0 bases, and 14 bases lay between the germline ends. The CDR3 has 16 residues. Germline V gives CDR1 GTSNPN, CDR2 SVGIG (reference sequence). This CDR3 is CAWSLWRDYSNQPQHF. The CDR3 region has the DNA TGTGCCTGGAGTCTCTGGCGAGACTATAGCAATCAGCCCCAGCATTTT.

The chain joins TRBV27 to TRBJ1-4; 7 nucleotides line up with TRBD1. This CDR3 has 14 amino acids. Germline CDR1 reads MNHEY; CDR2 reads SMNVEV (reference sequence). V lost 5 bases and J lost 8; bases outside the gene matches: 8. CDR3 sequence: CASSAGTVGEKLFF. In nucleotides, the CDR3 is TGTGCCAGCAGTGCCGGGACAGTGGGGGAAAAACTGTTTTTT.

This clone was picked up a small number of times. V is TRBV28 and J is TRBJ1-5; no definite D call. Germline-derived CDR1 and CDR2 are MDHEN and SYDVKM. The V gene lost 6 bases and the J gene lost 7 bases, with 7 bases spanning the gap. The CDR3 length is 11 residues. Here the CDR3 reads CASRANQPQHF. DNA of the CDR3: TGTGCCAGCAGAGCCAACCAGCCCCAGCATTTT.

The chain joins TRBV7-2 to TRBJ2-5; D unclear. CDR1 and CDR2 (germline): SGHTA, FQGNSA. V was clipped by 3 bases and J by 9 bases, with 8 bases between them. CDR3 length: 11 amino acids. CDR3 protein: CASSFTSSQYF. The CDR3 coding sequence is TGTGCCAGCAGCTTCACTTCCTCCCAGTACTTC.

The chain is built from TRBV6-6 and TRBJ2-5; D is unclear. Germline V gives CDR1 MNHNY, CDR2 SVGAGI (reference sequence). Trimming removed 3 bases at V and 4 bases at J, with 9 bases between. The CDR3 extends over 13 amino acids. The chain's CDR3 is CASSYRVGETQYF. CDR3 nucleotide sequence: TGTGCCAGCAGTTATAGGGTTGGAGAGACCCAGTACTTC.

The chain combines TRBV4-1 with TRBJ2-5; D perhaps matches TRBD1 (6 bases). V was trimmed by 6 bases and J by 0 bases, leaving 17 bases between them. CDR1 MGHRA and CDR2 YSYEKL come from the germline V gene. The CDR3 is made up of 16 amino acids. Written as DNA, the CDR3 is TGCGCCAGCAGGCCCAGGTTCAGGACAGACCAAGAGACCCAGTACTTC. Encoded protein: CASRPRFRTDQETQYF.

V usage is TRBV29-1 and J usage is TRBJ2-3, with 8 nucleotides matching TRBD1. V dropped 0 bases and J dropped 6; count of bases not matched to a gene: 14. CDR1 is SQVTM and CDR2 is ANQGSEA in the germline V gene. The CDR3 contains 17 residues. Here the CDR3 DNA reads TGCAGCGTTGAAGATCCTATGGACAGGGTCGGTTTCGATACGCAGTATTTT. It is translated as CSVEDPMDRVGFDTQYF.

Comments on this clone: This sequence is one base from a far larger clone and is likely a read error. The gene calls are TRBV5-4 and TRBJ2-5, with D perhaps matching TRBD2 (6 bases). The CDR3 length is 14 residues. Trimming removed 3 bases at V and 5 bases at J, with 14 bases between. The germline V gene has CDR1 SGHNT and CDR2 YYREEE (reference sequence). The CDR3 protein is CASSSGTAGETQYF. The CDR3 bases are TGTGCCAGCAGCTCCGGGACTGCCGGGGAGACCCAGTACTTC.

V and J are TRBV11-3 and TRBJ2-2; no firm D call. The germline V gene encodes CDR1 SGHNT and CDR2 YENEEA. Trimming took off 1 base at V and 3 bases at J, with 6 bases between the two ends. This CDR3 is 14 amino acids long. The CDR3 nucleotides are TGTGCCAGCAGCTTAGGGGCCTACACCGGGGAGCTGTTTTTT. Protein product: CASSLGAYTGELFF.

The rearrangement joins TRBV2 to TRBJ1-2; D uncertain. Per germline, CDR1 SNHLY and CDR2 FYNNEI. The CDR3 extends over 13 amino acids. Trimming pared 0 bases from V and 6 bases from J, leaving 8 bases between. The CDR3 sequence: CASSEAGYHGYTF. CDR3 sequence (DNA): TGTGCCAGCAGTGAAGCGGGATATCATGGCTACACCTTC.